This TCR beta chain was profiled in a study of T cells in Graves' hyperthyroidism and ophthalmopathy. Study outcomes and limitations: The model identified upcoming ophthalmopathy a median around 6 months ahead of onset.

The V end was cut by 5 bases, the J end by 7 bases, with 12 bases between. The length of the CDR3 is 13 residues. Germline CDR1 and CDR2: MNHEY and SVGAGI. Thyroid ultrasound and orbital computed tomography, with clinical symptoms and serum thyroxine and TRAb, informed diagnoses. In this sample, this clonotype turned up many times. Its antigen is unknown. Amplified regions were TCR beta CDR3 sequences from RNA transcripts. HTBI primers were the set used in a first-round RT-PCR of the TCR CDR3. TCRdb recomputed calls from the multiplex PCR reads with MiXCR, one row per CDR3 protein. This table holds hundreds of thousands of distinct CDR3 sequences, roughly 40% found once.

This rearrangement joins TRBV6-5 to TRBJ1-5; D ambiguous. This clonotype was sampled from a man in his late teens or twenties with Graves' hyperthyroidism. The sample was blood. The CDR3, as DNA: TGTGCCAGCAGTCCACAGACTGGCCAGCCCCAGCATTTT. Protein product: CASSPQTGQPQHF.